The entry below describes one T cell receptor (beta chain). This entry is derived from a study of T-cell memory formation after mild COVID-19. Each CDR3 protein gets one entry after TCRdb re-called the 5' RACE reads with MiXCR. The data show 120,000 to 150,000 distinct CDR3 sequences, 14% seen once. The CDR3 sequence is 13 residues long. V was cut by 8 bases and J by 3 bases, with 13 bases left in between. CDR1 and CDR2 (germline): DFQATT, SNEGSKA (reference sequence). The V call is TRBV20-1, the J call TRBJ2-2; no reliable D call. Sequencing was done on a sample of PBMCs or a T cell subset sorted from them (not recorded which). This receptor was identified in an adult woman who had mild COVID-19 (a few samples of this study predate the infection). Cell type and time point are not known. The CDR3 bases are TGCAGTCAGGTCTCCTGGGACACCGGGGAGCTGTTTTTT. It specifies CSQVSWDTGELFF.